This T cell receptor (beta chain) stems from a study of cytomegalovirus exposure and HLA in healthy donors. In the PCR, 60 Vbeta and 13 Jbeta primers were used. Clones were sequenced by immunoSEQ multiplex PCR, and TCRdb holds only the in-frame ones, with some missing. The sample holds some 170,000 clones, 60% to 80% seen once. This TCR was recovered from a man aged 35 to 55 in good health and CMV-seropositive. Sequenced material: PBMCs.

The CDR3: CASSQDRGYEQYF. CDR3 in DNA: TGTGCCAGCAGCCAGGACAGGGGTTACGAGCAGTACTTC. This chain joins TRBV5-4 and TRBJ2-7; the match to TRBD1 covers 9 bases. This CDR3 spans 13 amino acids. Germline V gene sequence: CDR1 SGHNT, CDR2 YYREEE (reference sequence). Losses at the gene ends were 4 bases for V and 4 bases for J; bases not matched to a gene: 3. Combining the CDR3 with reference TRBV5-4 and TRBJ2-7 gives the whole variable domain ETGVTQSPTHLIKTRGQQVTLRCSSQSGHNTVSWYQQALGQGPQFIFQYYREEENGRGNFPPRFSGLQFPNYSSELNVNALELDDSALYLCASSQDRGYEQYFGPGTRLTVT.